This TCR beta chain comes out of a study of cytomegalovirus exposure and HLA in healthy donors. Study outcomes and limitations: According to an earlier analysis, most TCR beta V segments yielded productive rearrangements about 87% or about 30% of the time. As a later analysis revealed, most CMV-associated TCR beta chains appeared HLA-restricted.

PCR employed 60 Vbeta and 13 Jbeta primers. In the authors' methods: A follow-up analysis tallied around 76 million unique TCR beta chains, 9 million to 11 million shared. The repertoire was sequenced with immunoSEQ multiplex PCR; TCRdb's copy has only in-frame clones and lacks some. Clonal size and the V and J genes are those of that table, whereas D and trimming came from the DNA. The sample consists of 120,000 or so clones, roughly 78% of them appearing once. Donors showed nominal health when sampled, although they likely had unrecorded immune exposures. On this clone: Its antigen is unidentified.

Sequenced sample: PBMCs. The receptor comes from a man aged 25 to 40 in good health and CMV-seronegative.

The CDR3 sequence is CASSATVGSYEQYF. In nucleotides, the CDR3 is TGTGCCAGCAGCGCCACAGTAGGCTCCTACGAGCAGTACTTC. The rearrangement uses TRBV7-3 and TRBJ2-7; D remains ambiguous. CDR1 is SGHTA and CDR2 is FQGTGA in the germline V gene. The CDR3 extends over 14 amino acids. V was trimmed by 5 bases and J by 0 bases, leaving 11 bases between them.